This is a list of T cell receptor beta chains from one sample in a study of cytomegalovirus exposure and HLA in healthy donors. The assay was immunoSEQ multiplex PCR, and TCRdb's table has in-frame clones only and misses some. The sample has about 120,000 clones; over 60% are singletons. The sample consisted of PBMCs. The source is a woman aged 25 to 45 in good health and CMV-seronegative. Each CDR3 is given with its conserved first and last residue. The order of the fields is D gene, V gene, clone size, J gene, CDR3 protein, CDR3 DNA. D genes are given only for firm matches. Only some rows state a clone size, as once, few, many or a class for expanded clones.

D gene: .; V gene: TRBV4-1; clone size: .; J gene: TRBJ2-5; CDR3 protein: CASSRGSETQYF; CDR3 DNA: TGCGCCAGCAGCCGAGGGTCAGAGACCCAGTACTTC
D gene: TRBD2; V gene: TRBV4-3; clone size: once; J gene: TRBJ2-1; CDR3 protein: CASSQDMRGALNYNEQFF; CDR3 DNA: TGCGCCAGCAGCCAAGATATGCGGGGGGCCCTAAACTACAATGAGCAGTTCTTC
D gene: .; V gene: TRBV7-9; clone size: .; J gene: TRBJ2-4; CDR3 protein: CASSEQEIKNIQYF; CDR3 DNA: TGTGCCAGCAGCGAACAGGAGATCAAAAACATTCAGTACTTC
D gene: TRBD2; V gene: TRBV2; clone size: .; J gene: TRBJ2-5; CDR3 protein: CASIYGTTKETQYF; CDR3 DNA: TGTGCCAGCATATACGGGACTACCAAAGAGACCCAGTACTTC
D gene: TRBD1; V gene: TRBV7-2; clone size: .; J gene: TRBJ1-4; CDR3 protein: CASSDTGARGEKLFF; CDR3 DNA: TGTGCCAGCAGCGATACAGGGGCTCGAGGTGAAAAACTGTTTTTT
D gene: TRBD2; V gene: TRBV27; clone size: once; J gene: TRBJ2-7; CDR3 protein: CASSLTSGAYEQYF; CDR3 DNA: TGTGCCAGCAGTTTGACTAGCGGGGCCTACGAGCAGTACTTC
D gene: TRBD2; V gene: TRBV7-2; clone size: .; J gene: TRBJ2-7; CDR3 protein: CASNSGLGSYEQYF; CDR3 DNA: TGTGCCAGCAACTCGGGACTAGGGTCCTACGAGCAGTACTTC
D gene: TRBD1; V gene: TRBV4-3; clone size: .; J gene: TRBJ1-2; CDR3 protein: CASSQVDREDYGYTF; CDR3 DNA: TGCGCCAGCAGCCAAGTGGACAGGGAAGACTATGGCTACACCTTC
D gene: TRBD1; V gene: TRBV28; clone size: .; J gene: TRBJ1-2; CDR3 protein: CASGQGGKNYGYTF; CDR3 DNA: TGTGCCAGCGGCCAGGGGGGAAAAAACTATGGCTACACCTTC
D gene: .; V gene: TRBV2; clone size: few; J gene: TRBJ1-5; CDR3 protein: CASSEVNSNQPQHF; CDR3 DNA: TGTGCCAGCTCCGAGGTTAATAGCAATCAGCCCCAGCATTTT
D gene: .; V gene: TRBV7-9; clone size: .; J gene: TRBJ1-2; CDR3 protein: CASSLIQGYGYTF; CDR3 DNA: TGTGCCAGCAGCTTAATACAGGGCTATGGCTACACCTTC
D gene: .; V gene: TRBV2; clone size: .; J gene: TRBJ2-5; CDR3 protein: CASMSFQETQYF; CDR3 DNA: TGTGCCAGCATGAGTTTCCAAGAGACCCAGTACTTC
D gene: .; V gene: TRBV5-1; clone size: .; J gene: TRBJ1-3; CDR3 protein: CASSRHPTGNTIYF; CDR3 DNA: TGCGCCAGCAGCCGCCATCCGACAGGAAACACCATATATTTT
D gene: .; V gene: TRBV9; clone size: once; J gene: TRBJ2-3; CDR3 protein: CASSGNSGSLTDTQYF; CDR3 DNA: TGTGCCAGCAGCGGAAACTCGGGGAGCCTCACAGATACGCAGTATTTT
D gene: TRBD2; V gene: TRBV19; clone size: .; J gene: TRBJ2-1; CDR3 protein: CASSIDPREGGQFF; CDR3 DNA: TGTGCCAGTAGTATAGACCCCCGGGAGGGCGGGCAGTTCTTC
D gene: .; V gene: TRBV18; clone size: .; J gene: TRBJ2-5; CDR3 protein: CASSPRLTQGTETQYF; CDR3 DNA: TGTGCCAGCTCACCACGTTTAACCCAGGGGACCGAGACCCAGTACTTC
D gene: TRBD2; V gene: TRBV4-2; clone size: few; J gene: TRBJ2-1; CDR3 protein: CASSRTTSGSYNEQFF; CDR3 DNA: TGTGCCAGCAGCCGAACAACTAGCGGCTCCTACAATGAGCAGTTCTTC
D gene: .; V gene: TRBV7-2; clone size: .; J gene: TRBJ1-2; CDR3 protein: CASSENPANYGYTF; CDR3 DNA: TGTGCCAGCAGCGAGAATCCTGCTAACTATGGCTACACCTTC
D gene: TRBD2; V gene: TRBV7-6; clone size: .; J gene: TRBJ2-3; CDR3 protein: CASSLVLGGSADTQYF; CDR3 DNA: TGTGCCAGCAGCTTAGTGCTGGGGGGGTCAGCAGATACGCAGTATTTT
D gene: TRBD1; V gene: TRBV27; clone size: few; J gene: TRBJ1-5; CDR3 protein: CASRLEGANNQPQHF; CDR3 DNA: TGTGCCAGCCGTCTGGAGGGGGCGAACAATCAGCCCCAGCATTTT
D gene: .; V gene: TRBV5-1; clone size: .; J gene: TRBJ2-1; CDR3 protein: CASSLGGGMAYNEQFF; CDR3 DNA: TGCGCCAGCAGCTTGGGGGGCGGGATGGCCTACAATGAGCAGTTCTTC
D gene: TRBD2; V gene: TRBV28; clone size: once; J gene: TRBJ2-3; CDR3 protein: CASSGLPTSGRNHGTDTQYF; CDR3 DNA: TGTGCCAGCAGTGGGCTACCGACTAGCGGGAGAAACCATGGCACAGATACGCAGTATTTT
D gene: .; V gene: TRBV13; clone size: .; J gene: TRBJ2-7; CDR3 protein: CASTPAAGYEQYF; CDR3 DNA: TGTGCCAGCACCCCAGCGGCCGGCTACGAGCAGTACTTC
D gene: .; V gene: TRBV28; clone size: .; J gene: TRBJ2-7; CDR3 protein: CASSRVTYEQYF; CDR3 DNA: TGTGCCAGCAGTCGGGTAACCTACGAGCAGTACTTC
D gene: TRBD1; V gene: TRBV23-1; clone size: .; J gene: TRBJ2-7; CDR3 protein: CASRRGQGRSYEQYF; CDR3 DNA: TGCGCCAGCAGGCGTGGACAGGGTCGTTCCTACGAGCAGTACTTC
D gene: TRBD1; V gene: TRBV30; clone size: .; J gene: TRBJ1-5; CDR3 protein: CACTTGASQPQHF; CDR3 DNA: TGTGCCTGTACGACAGGGGCGAGTCAGCCCCAGCATTTT
D gene: TRBD1; V gene: TRBV6-1; clone size: .; J gene: TRBJ2-7; CDR3 protein: CASSARSGTADEQYF; CDR3 DNA: TGTGCCAGCAGTGCCAGATCCGGGACAGCAGACGAGCAGTACTTC
D gene: .; V gene: TRBV7-9; clone size: few; J gene: TRBJ1-1; CDR3 protein: CASSSLYRDTEAFF; CDR3 DNA: TGTGCCAGCAGCTCCCTTTACAGGGACACTGAAGCTTTCTTT
D gene: .; V gene: TRBV6-4; clone size: few; J gene: TRBJ2-2; CDR3 protein: CASSLDSLKTGELFF; CDR3 DNA: TGTGCCAGCAGTTTGGACAGCCTGAAGACCGGGGAGCTGTTTTTT
D gene: TRBD2; V gene: TRBV5-1; clone size: once; J gene: TRBJ2-7; CDR3 protein: CASSPWTSDPEQYF; CDR3 DNA: TGCGCCAGCAGCCCCTGGACTAGCGACCCCGAGCAGTACTTC
D gene: .; V gene: TRBV30; clone size: .; J gene: TRBJ1-4; CDR3 protein: CAWRVGLAEKLFF; CDR3 DNA: TGTGCCTGGAGGGTTGGCCTAGCTGAAAAACTGTTTTTT
D gene: .; V gene: TRBV9; clone size: .; J gene: TRBJ2-6; CDR3 protein: CASSVAGSSGANVLTF; CDR3 DNA: TGTGCCAGCAGCGTAGCGGGGAGCTCTGGGGCCAACGTCCTGACTTTC
D gene: TRBD1; V gene: TRBV9; clone size: .; J gene: TRBJ1-4; CDR3 protein: CASSGGGYNEKLFF; CDR3 DNA: TGTGCCAGCAGCGGAGGGGGCTACAATGAAAAACTGTTTTTT
D gene: TRBD1; V gene: TRBV7-2; clone size: .; J gene: TRBJ2-7; CDR3 protein: CASSSHRGSYEQYF; CDR3 DNA: TGTGCCAGCAGCTCGCACAGGGGCTCCTACGAGCAGTACTTC
D gene: TRBD1; V gene: TRBV4-1; clone size: .; J gene: TRBJ1-1; CDR3 protein: CASSHRTGANTEAFF; CDR3 DNA: TGCGCCAGCAGCCATAGGACAGGGGCAAACACTGAAGCTTTCTTT
D gene: .; V gene: TRBV28; clone size: .; J gene: TRBJ1-5; CDR3 protein: CASRSPNSNQPQHF; CDR3 DNA: TGTGCCAGCCGTTCCCCCAATAGCAATCAGCCCCAGCATTTT
D gene: .; V gene: TRBV28; clone size: .; J gene: TRBJ1-5; CDR3 protein: CASRLDRYSNQPQHF; CDR3 DNA: TGTGCCAGCAGACTCGACAGATATAGCAATCAGCCCCAGCATTTT